A selection of T cell receptor beta chains follows, all from one sample in a study of identical twins. Each CDR3 protein is one row after TCRdb ran MiXCR on the 5' RACE reads. The table records about 470,000 distinct CDR3 sequences, 20% to 25% of them present only once. These data are also associated with another study on T cells expressing NK-cell markers.

The sequencing sample was made of CD4+ T cells sorted from blood. The receptors here all came from a woman aged 18 to 35 in good health. Each CDR3 is given with its conserved first and last residue. The D gene is left open where the match is weak. Part of the rows lack a size; the others show once, few, many or a class for expanded clones.

d_call j_call v_call cdr3_length clone_size cdr3_aa cdr3_nt
. TRBJ2-7 TRBV5-1 14 few CASSLEPYNYEQYF TGCGCCAGCAGCTTGGAGCCCTATAACTACGAGCAGTACTTC
. TRBJ2-3 TRBV12-3/TRBV12-4 15 . CAISPGGGRTDTQYF TGTGCCATCAGTCCAGGGGGGGGACGCACAGATACGCAGTATTTT
. TRBJ2-1 TRBV9 14 . CASSVGPGINEQFF TGTGCCAGCAGCGTAGGTCCAGGTATCAATGAGCAGTTCTTC
. TRBJ1-1 TRBV20-1 15 few CSARSHHGGDTEAFF TGCAGTGCTAGATCCCACCACGGCGGGGACACTGAAGCTTTCTTT
TRBD1 TRBJ1-5 TRBV2 15 . CASQGQGGENQPQHF TGTGCCTCCCAGGGACAGGGTGGGGAAAATCAGCCCCAGCATTTT
. TRBJ2-3 TRBV7-9 11 few CASTFRDTQYF TGTGCCAGCACCTTCAGGGATACGCAGTATTTT
. TRBJ2-7 TRBV7-2 16 . CASSLKPGLSSYEQYF TGTGCCAGCAGCCTAAAGCCTGGACTGAGCTCCTACGAGCAGTACTTC
. TRBJ2-3 TRBV19 14 once CASSMARSSDTQYF TGTGCCAGTAGTATGGCTAGATCTTCAGATACGCAGTATTTT
. TRBJ2-3 TRBV5-1 14 . CASSFGRNTDTQYF TGCGCCAGCAGCTTCGGGCGCAACACAGATACGCAGTATTTT
. TRBJ2-2 TRBV9 13 few CASSPNPIGELFF TGTGCCAGCAGCCCCAATCCGATCGGGGAGCTGTTTTTT
. TRBJ2-5 TRBV10-3 14 . CATTDYTRRETQYF TGTGCCACAACGGACTACACCCGCAGAGAGACCCAGTACTTC
. TRBJ2-2 TRBV5-1 14 . CASSPRTNTGELFF TGCGCCAGCAGCCCAAGGACGAACACCGGGGAGCTGTTTTTT
. TRBJ1-1 TRBV14 14 many CASSQSFSNTEAFF TGTGCCAGCAGCCAGTCGTTTTCGAACACTGAAGCTTTCTTT
TRBD2 TRBJ2-1 TRBV5-5 17 . CASSSSSGWSSYNEQFF TGTGCCAGCAGCTCCTCTAGCGGGTGGAGCTCCTACAATGAGCAGTTCTTC
. TRBJ2-3 TRBV20-1 14 few CSVGSGDLEDTQYF TGCAGTGTTGGTAGCGGAGACCTAGAGGATACGCAGTATTTT
TRBD1 TRBJ1-4 TRBV9 15 . CASSVTPRGDEKLFF TGTGCCAGCAGCGTAACGCCCAGGGGGGATGAAAAACTGTTTTTT
TRBD2 TRBJ2-1 TRBV7-9 17 . CASSFWGRVRGGNEQFF TGTGCCAGCAGCTTTTGGGGGCGCGTGCGGGGGGGAAATGAGCAGTTCTTC
TRBD2 TRBJ2-2 TRBV20-1 14 few CSVSRGGDTGELFF TGCAGTGTATCTAGGGGAGGGGACACCGGGGAGCTGTTTTTT
. TRBJ1-4 TRBV12-3/TRBV12-4 15 . CASRINSATNEKLFF TGTGCCAGCAGAATAAACAGTGCAACTAATGAAAAACTGTTTTTT
. TRBJ1-1 TRBV3-1 14 . CASSQHGGNTEAFF TGTGCCAGCAGCCAACACGGAGGGAACACTGAAGCTTTCTTT
. TRBJ1-6 TRBV7-9 13 . CASSLVVNSPLHF TGTGCCAGCAGCTTAGTGGTCAATTCACCCCTCCACTTT
. TRBJ1-3 TRBV20-1 14 few CSARAGVSGNTIYF TGCAGTGCTAGGGCGGGGGTCTCTGGAAACACCATATATTTT
. TRBJ2-2 TRBV12-3/TRBV12-4 16 few CASSRVGLANTGELFF TGTGCCAGCAGTAGGGTGGGACTCGCGAACACCGGGGAGCTGTTTTTT
. TRBJ2-1 TRBV7-2 13 few CASSLQGSDEQFF TGTGCCAGCAGCTTACAGGGATCCGATGAGCAGTTCTTC
. TRBJ2-7 TRBV15 14 . CATSWDTSSYEQYF TGTGCCACCAGCTGGGACACGAGCTCCTACGAGCAGTACTTC
. TRBJ2-7 TRBV20-1 15 . CSATFSSGRSYEQYF TGCAGTGCTACCTTCTCGAGCGGACGCTCCTACGAGCAGTACTTC
TRBD1 TRBJ2-3 TRBV2 15 . CASSDRDRAGDTQYF TGTGCCAGCAGTGACCGGGACAGGGCTGGAGATACGCAGTATTTT
TRBD2 TRBJ2-1 TRBV7-9 16 . CASSLSGLLGGNEQFF TGTGCCAGCAGCTTATCAGGTCTCCTCGGGGGGAATGAGCAGTTCTTC
TRBD1 TRBJ1-5 TRBV7-9 14 . CASSSDRDYQPQHF TGTGCCAGCAGCTCGGACAGGGATTATCAGCCCCAGCATTTT
TRBD2 TRBJ2-7 TRBV7-2 15 . CASSLGGRAFSEQYF TGTGCCAGCAGCTTAGGCGGGAGGGCCTTTAGCGAGCAGTACTTC
. TRBJ2-7 TRBV20-1 13 . CSARDTNLYEQYF TGCAGTGCTAGAGACACAAACCTCTACGAGCAGTACTTC
. TRBJ2-7 TRBV12-3/TRBV12-4 15 . CASRVGPRGSYEQYF TGTGCCAGCAGGGTCGGGCCTCGAGGGTCCTACGAGCAGTACTTC
. TRBJ1-1 TRBV7-8 14 many CASSLGVGATEAFF TGTGCCAGCAGCTTAGGGGTAGGGGCCACTGAAGCTTTCTTT
. TRBJ1-5 TRBV20-1 13 few CSAREVLTQPQHF TGCAGTGCTAGAGAAGTTCTGACACAGCCCCAGCATTTT
TRBD2 TRBJ2-2 TRBV12-3/TRBV12-4 16 few CASSRSRTSDTGELFF TGTGCCAGCAGTCGATCGCGGACTAGCGACACCGGGGAGCTGTTTTTT
. TRBJ2-5 TRBV5-5 15 . CASSLEHGQQETQYF TGTGCCAGCAGCTTGGAGCACGGACAGCAAGAGACCCAGTACTTC
. TRBJ1-4 TRBV20-1 13 medium-sized CSVPGRTNEKLFF TGCAGTGTCCCGGGACGGACTAATGAAAAACTGTTTTTT
. TRBJ1-1 TRBV20-1 13 . CSGQMGGSPEAFF TGCAGTGGACAGATGGGGGGGTCCCCTGAAGCTTTCTTT
TRBD2 TRBJ2-3 TRBV11-3 16 few CASSLEGTSGTDTQYF TGTGCCAGCAGCTTAGAGGGGACTAGCGGCACAGATACGCAGTATTTT
. TRBJ1-5 TRBV6-5 14 . CASSYIDSNQPQHF TGTGCCAGCAGTTACATCGACAGCAATCAGCCCCAGCATTTT
TRBD2 TRBJ2-3 TRBV18 16 . CASSPPTSGRTDTQYF TGTGCCAGCTCACCCCCGACTAGCGGGCGCACAGATACGCAGTATTTT
TRBD2 TRBJ2-5 TRBV12-3/TRBV12-4 13 . CASGLAGRETQYF TGTGCCAGTGGGCTAGCGGGAAGGGAGACCCAGTACTTC
. TRBJ1-1 TRBV6-1 15 few CASRLRRDWGTEAFF TGTGCCAGCAGACTACGCAGGGATTGGGGCACTGAAGCTTTCTTT
TRBD1 TRBJ2-7 TRBV6-1 18 few CASSAGGTDRVYSYEQYF TGTGCCAGCAGCGCTGGTGGGACCGACAGGGTATATTCCTACGAGCAGTACTTC
TRBD2 TRBJ2-7 TRBV6-2/TRBV6-3 15 few CATYPRTSVFYEQYF TGTGCCACCTACCCTCGGACTAGCGTTTTCTACGAGCAGTACTTC
. TRBJ1-5 TRBV12-3/TRBV12-4 14 . CASREAGRSQPQHF TGTGCCAGCAGGGAGGCAGGGCGGAGTCAGCCCCAGCATTTT
. TRBJ2-7 TRBV6-1 13 . CASRSPAGQEQYF TGTGCCAGCAGGTCCCCCGCCGGGCAAGAGCAGTACTTC
. TRBJ2-1 TRBV4-1 17 . CASSQTKGGSRYNEQFF TGCGCCAGCAGCCAAACAAAAGGGGGGAGCCGCTACAATGAGCAGTTCTTC
. TRBJ2-3 TRBV24-1 13 few CATSASGTDTQYF TGTGCCACCAGTGCATCAGGCACAGATACGCAGTATTTT
TRBD2 TRBJ2-7 TRBV4-2 17 few CASSQVPFTAGGYEQYF TGTGCCAGCAGCCAAGTGCCGTTTACAGCGGGGGGTTACGAGCAGTACTTC
TRBD2 TRBJ2-1 TRBV14 16 . CASSQLAGVPYNEQFF TGTGCCAGCAGCCAACTAGCGGGGGTCCCCTACAATGAGCAGTTCTTC
. TRBJ1-2 TRBV12-3/TRBV12-4 12 . CASSKAGDGYTF TGTGCCAGCAGTAAGGCGGGGGATGGCTACACCTTC
. TRBJ2-5 TRBV18 14 . CASCRTDSQETQYF TGTGCCAGCTGCCGGACTGACTCCCAAGAGACCCAGTACTTC